This passage covers 30 T cell receptor beta chains from one sample sequenced in a study of patients and donors after allogeneic stem cell transplantation. One entry per CDR3 protein, called by TCRdb with MiXCR from the RT-PCR reads. Among roughly 250,000 distinct CDR3 sequences listed, 13% to 15% were seen once. Sample: blood, either unsorted or a sorted T cell fraction (not recorded which). The receptors were gathered from a human donor who was either an allogeneic HSCT recipient or a stem cell or donor lymphocyte infusion donor (not recorded which). It is not recorded whose cells these are; they may come from a transplant donor.

The chain joins TRBV12-3 or TRBV12-4 to TRBJ1-1; D is perhaps TRBD1 (6 bases). V lost 6 bases, J lost 10 bases, and 21 bases lay in between. CDR3 size: 14 residues. CDR3 in amino acids: CASSRHGGTPAAFF. Written as DNA, the CDR3 is TGTGCCAGCAGCCGTCACGGGGGCACCCCCGCAGCTTTCTTT.

This rearrangement joins TRBV20-1 to TRBJ1-1, with D hard to call. Trimming removed 5 bases from V and 3 bases from J, with 7 bases in between. The germline V gene has CDR1 DFQATT and CDR2 SNEGSKA (reference sequence). The CDR3 spans 11 residues. The CDR3 sequence is CSAPRDTEAFF. CDR3 nucleotides: TGCAGTGCTCCTCGGGACACTGAAGCTTTCTTT.

This sequence joins TRBV29-1 and TRBJ2-3; TRBD2 matches at 8 bases. The CDR3 runs 14 residues. In germline, CDR1 is SQVTM, CDR2 ANQGSEA. Germline trimming cut 3 bases from V and 2 bases from J; bases unmatched to any gene: 4. CDR3 nucleotides: TGCAGCGTTGACGGGACTAGGGCCACAGATACGCAGTATTTT. Encoded protein: CSVDGTRATDTQYF.

The chain links TRBV3-1 to TRBJ1-1; D not certain. CDR1 LGHDT and CDR2 YNNKEL come from the germline V gene (reference sequence). V was cut by 0 bases and J by 3 bases, with 17 bases left in between. The CDR3 is made up of 17 amino acids. CDR3 bases: TGTGCCAGCAGCCAAGAAGGGCTGGGTACTGTTGACACTGAAGCTTTCTTT. Its protein is CASSQEGLGTVDTEAFF.

Only a few counts were recorded for this clonotype. V usage is TRBV19 and J usage is TRBJ2-5; D is undetermined. V lost 3 bases and J lost 5, with 13 bases in between. This CDR3 region has 14 residues. Germline loops: CDR1 LNHDA, CDR2 SQIVND (reference sequence). CDR3 DNA sequence: TGTGCCAGTAGTATGGCTAGAGGTAGTGAGACCCAGTACTTC. This translates into CASSMARGSETQYF. The entire variable domain, with the rest obtained from reference TRBV19 and TRBJ2-5, is as follows: DGGITQSPKYLFRKEGQNVTLSCEQNLNHDAMYWYRQDPGQGLRLIYYSQIVNDFQKGDIAEGYSVSREKKESFPLTVTSAQKNPTAFYLCASSMARGSETQYFGPGTRLLVL.

The V call is TRBV6-2 or TRBV6-3, the J call TRBJ2-7, with 9 bases fitting TRBD1. Germline V gene lookup returns CDR1 MNHEY and CDR2 SVGEGT. The junction had 11 bases not matched to a gene; V was cut back by 6 bases and J by 2 bases. CDR3 length equals 16 residues. The CDR3: CASRNLPGQGAYEQYF. The CDR3, as DNA: TGTGCCAGCAGAAATCTTCCGGGACAGGGCGCCTACGAGCAGTACTTC.

This clonotype was counted ten times or more. The chain couples TRBV12-3 or TRBV12-4 to TRBJ2-1; the D is unclear. V was cut by 3 bases and J by 12 bases, with 12 bases left in between. The CDR3 runs to 12 residues. The CDR3 DNA follows: TGTGCCAGCAGTTTGACCGGCACGGTGCAGTTCTTC. Amino acids: CASSLTGTVQFF.

As concerns this clonotype: A read error may account for a junction end that differs from germline. CDR3 region: CATSEAGSNSGANVLTF. The CDR3, as DNA: TGTGCCACCAGTGAGGCAGGGAGTAACTCTGGGGCCAACGTCCTGACTTTC. The chain joins TRBV28 to TRBJ2-6; D might be TRBD1 or TRBD2, each matching 5 bases. Germline CDR1 and CDR2: MDHEN and SYDVKM. CDR3 length: 17 residues. The whole variable domain, filled in from reference TRBV28 and TRBJ2-6, reads DVKVTQSSRYLVKRTGEKVFLECVQDMDHENMFWYRQDPGLGLRLIYFSYDVKMKEKGDIPEGYSVSREKKERFSLILESASTNQTSMYLCATSEAGSNSGANVLTFGAGSRLTVL.

There are many counts of this clonotype. The chain is built from TRBV3-1 and TRBJ1-2; 12 bases agree with TRBD1. Germline CDR1 reads LGHDT; CDR2 reads YNNKEL (reference sequence). This CDR3 region has 16 residues. With V trimmed by 4 bases and J by 1 base, 4 bases remained unmatched. CDR3 sequence reads: CASSPGTGGVNYGYTF. CDR3 bases: TGTGCCAGCAGCCCCGGGACAGGGGGCGTTAACTATGGCTACACCTTC.

This clonotype was seen a single time. J is TRBJ1-5 and V is TRBV30; D uncertain. From germline, CDR1 is GTSNPN and CDR2 SVGIG (reference sequence). V lost 1 base and J lost 6, with 10 bases in between. This CDR3 is built from 13 residues. The CDR3 DNA sequence: TGTGCCTGGAGTGCCACGGGAGGTCAGCCCCAGCATTTT. Residues: CAWSATGGQPQHF.

This clonotype has a handful of counts. The chain uses TRBV29-1 and TRBJ1-4; 8 bases are a match to TRBD1. This CDR3 has 16 amino acids. The V segment lost 2 bases and the J segment 6 bases; nucleotides outside the gene matches: 11. Germline lookup yields CDR1 SQVTM and CDR2 ANQGSEA. CDR3 DNA: TGCAGCGTTGAAACCCAAAACAGGGGGGGCGATGAAAAACTGTTTTTT. Its translation: CSVETQNRGGDEKLFF.

The genes are TRBV23-1 and TRBJ2-3; D call uncertain. TRBV23-1 has ORF status, its function being uncertain. The CDR3 consists of 14 residues. The V end was cut by 5 bases, the J end by 1 base, with 10 bases between. As DNA, the CDR3 is TGCGCCAGCAGTTCCAGAAATCGCACAGATACGCAGTATTTT. This gives the protein CASSSRNRTDTQYF.

This clonotype was seen a few times. V usage is TRBV2 and J usage is TRBJ2-7, with TRBD1 identical over 8 bases. Germline V gene lookup returns CDR1 SNHLY and CDR2 FYNNEI. V was clipped by 3 bases and J by 0 bases; unmatched bases: 4. CDR3 length equals 15 residues. CDR3 residues: CASSDRDRSSYEQYF. DNA for the CDR3: TGTGCCAGCAGTGATCGGGACAGGAGCTCCTACGAGCAGTACTTC.

This clonotype was seen a few times. V gene TRBV3-1 combines with J gene TRBJ1-4; D gene uncertain. The V end was cut by 3 bases, the J end by 0 bases, with 8 bases between. This CDR3 contains 15 residues. Per germline, CDR1 LGHDT and CDR2 YNNKEL (reference sequence). DNA for the CDR3: TGTGCCAGCAGCCAGATGACTGCAACTAATGAAAAACTGTTTTTT. It codes for CASSQMTATNEKLFF. Variable domain in full (rest from reference TRBV3-1 and TRBJ1-4): DTAVSQTPKYLVTQMGNDKSIKCEQNLGHDTMYWYKQDSKKFLKIMFSYNNKELIINETVPNRFSPKSPDKAHLNLHINSLELGDSAVYFCASSQMTATNEKLFFGSGTQLSVL.

V and J are TRBV7-3 and TRBJ2-1, with 9 bases fitting TRBD2. Germline assignment: CDR1 SGHTA and CDR2 FQGTGA. The ends lost 6 bases at V and 5 bases at J; junction bases unmatched: 5. The length of the CDR3 is 14 residues. The CDR3 reads CASRRSGGHNEQFF. DNA for the CDR3: TGTGCCAGCAGAAGGAGCGGGGGGCACAATGAGCAGTTCTTC.

This clonotype was seen repeatedly, ten times or more. This chain uses TRBV20-1 with TRBJ1-3; possible D gene TRBD1, 5 bases. V was pared by 3 bases and J by 4 bases, with 10 bases between. Looked up from germline, CDR1 is DFQATT and CDR2 is SNEGSKA (reference sequence). CDR3 length equals 13 residues. The CDR3 here is CSASWGTGNTIYF. The CDR3 DNA is TGCAGTGCTAGCTGGGGGACGGGAAACACCATATATTTT.

There are a few counts of this clonotype. The gene calls are TRBV9 and TRBJ1-2; D not certain. Per germline, CDR1 SGDLS and CDR2 YYNGEE. The CDR3 totals 17 residues. Trimming removed 4 bases at V and 2 bases at J, with 21 bases between. CDR3 amino acids: CASSPPSLAGTNYGYTF. CDR3 sequence (DNA): TGTGCCAGCAGCCCCCCTTCCTTGGCAGGAACCAACTATGGCTACACCTTC. Variable domain in full (rest from reference TRBV9 and TRBJ1-2): DSGVTQTPKHLITATGQRVTLRCSPRSGDLSVYWYQQSLDQGLQFLIQYYNGEERAKGNILERFSAQQFPDLHSELNLSSLELGDSALYFCASSPPSLAGTNYGYTFGSGTRLTVV.

This clonotype was detected many times. The CDR3 region is CSAHGGRGLGNEQFF. CDR3 DNA sequence: TGCAGTGCTCACGGCGGGAGGGGGCTAGGGAATGAGCAGTTCTTC. The chain is built from TRBV20-1 and TRBJ2-1, with 9 bases identical to TRBD2. V lost 5 bases to trimming and J lost 7 bases; unmatched junction nucleotides: 12. CDR3 length equals 15 residues. Per the germline V gene, CDR1 is DFQATT and CDR2 is SNEGSKA (reference sequence).

This clonotype was counted ten times or more. Here the CDR3 DNA reads TGCGCCAGCAGCTTGGAACCCGGACAAGCCTACGAGCAGTACTTC. Translated: CASSLEPGQAYEQYF. This chain joins TRBV5-1 and TRBJ2-7; TRBD1 might be the D (5 bases). The CDR3 runs 15 residues. V lost 0 bases and J 2 bases, leaving 12 bases between the germline ends. Germline CDR1 reads SGHRS; CDR2 reads YFSETQ.

This clonotype showed up just once. J is TRBJ2-1 and V is TRBV5-4; 7 bases line up with TRBD2. V gave up 7 bases and J gave up 4 bases; unmatched junction bases: 11. This CDR3 contains 15 residues. Germline CDR1 reads SGHNT; CDR2 reads YYREEE (reference sequence). The CDR3 DNA sequence: TGTGCCAGCGGCTGGCGGGAGCGTCCGTACAATGAGCAGTTCTTC. Protein: CASGWRERPYNEQFF.

This clonotype has a count of ten or more. The chain uses TRBV12-3 or TRBV12-4 and TRBJ2-3; D gene uncertain. CDR3 length: 16 amino acids. Trimming removed 5 bases at V and 2 bases at J, with 17 bases between. The CDR3 here is CASSPKSKTHTDTQYF. Written as DNA, the CDR3 is TGTGCCAGCAGTCCAAAATCCAAGACCCACACAGATACGCAGTATTTT.

Ten or more counts support this clonotype. The V and J genes are TRBV5-1 and TRBJ2-1, with 12 positions matching TRBD2. V gave up 0 bases and J gave up 7 bases; unmatched junction bases: 8. Germline CDR1 and CDR2: SGHRS and YFSETQ. The CDR3 extends over 17 amino acids. CDR3 sequence reads: CASSLGSSGGADNEQFF. DNA for the CDR3: TGCGCCAGCAGCTTGGGGTCTAGCGGGGGGGCAGATAATGAGCAGTTCTTC. The full variable domain, its missing parts supplied by reference TRBV5-1 and TRBJ2-1, is KAGVTQTPRYLIKTRGQQVTLSCSPISGHRSVSWYQQTPGQGLQFLFEYFSETQRNKGNFPGRFSGRQFSNSRSEMNVSTLELGDSALYLCASSLGSSGGADNEQFFGPGTRLTVL.

This clonotype was counted ten times or more. CDR3 in DNA: TGTGCCACCAGCAGAGCTCGGGGAACGCTAGGCTACGAGCAGTACTTC. Its protein product is CATSRARGTLGYEQYF. The V and J genes are TRBV15 and TRBJ2-7; D may be TRBD2 (5 bases). Per germline, CDR1 LNHNV and CDR2 YYDKDF (reference sequence). The CDR3 is 16 residues long. The V end lost 1 base, the J end lost 3 bases, and 16 bases lay between the germline ends. Supplemented by reference TRBV15 and TRBJ2-7, the full variable domain reads DAMVIQNPRYQVTQFGKPVTLSCSQTLNHNVMYWYQQKSSQAPKLLFHYYDKDFNNEADTPDNFQSRRPNTSFCFLDIRSPGLGDTAMYLCATSRARGTLGYEQYFGPGTRLTVT.

The sample holds a few counts of this clonotype. The V call is TRBV11-2, the J call TRBJ2-1; D is uncertain. The CDR3 covers 15 residues. The V gene lost 5 bases and the J gene lost 8 bases, with 19 bases spanning the gap. Germline CDR1 is SGHAT and CDR2 is FQNNGV. The CDR3 loop reads CASSHYRAIHDEQFF. The CDR3 DNA is TGTGCCAGCAGCCATTACCGGGCGATCCATGATGAGCAGTTCTTC.

The V gene is TRBV6-2 or TRBV6-3, the J gene TRBJ1-5; D gene unclear. CDR1 is MNHEY, CDR2 SVGEGT, per germline. The CDR3 spans 15 residues. Trimming cost V 2 bases and J 4 bases, with 12 bases left between them. The CDR3 DNA follows: TGTGCCAGCAGTTACGCAGTTCTACAGAATCAGCCCCAGCATTTT. Amino acid sequence: CASSYAVLQNQPQHF.

The V and J genes are TRBV7-2 and TRBJ2-2; D call uncertain. Per germline, CDR1 SGHTA and CDR2 FQGNSA. The germline V and J ends were trimmed by 4 bases and 9 bases, with 9 bases remaining between them. The length of the CDR3 is 12 residues. The CDR3 DNA follows: TGTGCCAGCAGCTCCGGCTACAGGGAGCTGTTTTTT. Its protein product is CASSSGYRELFF.

This clonotype was observed many times. At one end, the junction sequence differs from germline, possibly due to a read error. Here the CDR3 reads CASSSDPGRGGRDF. The CDR3 DNA is TGTGCCAGCAGTTCCGACCCCGGTAGAGGGGGTAGGGACTTC. The chain employs TRBV7-9 and TRBJ2-4, with D perhaps TRBD1 (6 bases). CDR3 length equals 14 residues. Germline V gene lookup returns CDR1 SEHNR and CDR2 FQNEAQ (reference sequence).

This sequence joins TRBV18 and TRBJ2-7; no definite D call. The CDR3 runs to 14 residues. The V gene's germline CDR1 is KGHSH and CDR2 LQKENI. Trimming shortened V by 1 base and J by 3 bases, and 10 bases separated the two germline ends. Here the CDR3 reads CASSPRSENYEQYF. CDR3 DNA sequence: TGTGCCAGCTCACCACGCTCAGAAAACTACGAGCAGTACTTC.

This clonotype was observed many times. The chain carries TRBV5-6 and TRBJ2-5; TRBD2 aligns across 7 bases. The V gene's germline CDR1 is SGHDT and CDR2 YYEEEE. V trimming: 4 bases; J trimming: 5 bases; junction bases outside the gene matches: 11. The CDR3 runs to 15 residues. In DNA form, the CDR3 reads TGTGCCAGCAGCCTTAGGGTAATGGGAGGGGAGACCCAGTACTTC. It specifies CASSLRVMGGETQYF.

This clonotype was seen a handful of times. The rearrangement joins TRBV9 to TRBJ1-1; perhaps TRBD1 as D (6 bases). The CDR3 totals 17 residues. Trimming cost V 0 bases and J 3 bases, with 18 bases left between them. Germline-derived CDR1 and CDR2 are SGDLS and YYNGEE. The CDR3 DNA reads TGTGCCAGCAGCGTAGGATTGGGGGGGGCCCAGGACACTGAAGCTTTCTTT. This encodes CASSVGLGGAQDTEAFF.